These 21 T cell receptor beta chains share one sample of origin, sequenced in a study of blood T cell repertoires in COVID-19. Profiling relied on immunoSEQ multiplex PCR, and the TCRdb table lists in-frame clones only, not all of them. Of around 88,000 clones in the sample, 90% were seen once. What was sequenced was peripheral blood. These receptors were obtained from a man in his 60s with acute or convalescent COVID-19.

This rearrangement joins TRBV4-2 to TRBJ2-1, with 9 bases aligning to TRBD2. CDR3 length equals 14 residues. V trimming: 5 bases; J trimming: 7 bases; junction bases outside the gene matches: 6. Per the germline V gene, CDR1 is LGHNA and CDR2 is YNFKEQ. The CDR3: CASSGTSLGNEQFF. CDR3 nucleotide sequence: TGTGCCAGCAGCGGGACTAGCTTAGGGAATGAGCAGTTCTTC.

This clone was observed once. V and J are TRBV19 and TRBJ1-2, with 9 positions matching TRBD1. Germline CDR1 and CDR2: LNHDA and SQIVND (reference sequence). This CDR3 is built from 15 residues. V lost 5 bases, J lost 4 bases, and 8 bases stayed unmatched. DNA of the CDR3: TGTGCCAGTAGTGTCCGACAGGGGGGCCCCTATGGCTACACCTTC. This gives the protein CASSVRQGGPYGYTF.

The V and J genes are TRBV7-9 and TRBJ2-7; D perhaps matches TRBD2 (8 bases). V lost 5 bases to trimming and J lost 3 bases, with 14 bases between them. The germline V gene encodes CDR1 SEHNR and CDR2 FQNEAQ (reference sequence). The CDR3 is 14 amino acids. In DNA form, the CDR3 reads TGTGCCAGCAGCCGGGACAGCGGGGGCTACGAGCAGTACTTC. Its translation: CASSRDSGGYEQYF.

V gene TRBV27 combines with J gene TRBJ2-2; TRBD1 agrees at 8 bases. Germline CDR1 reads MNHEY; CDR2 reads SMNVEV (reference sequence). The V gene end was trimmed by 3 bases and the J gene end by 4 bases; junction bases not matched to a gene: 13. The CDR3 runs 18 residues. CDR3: CASSFRFRTGLGTGELFF. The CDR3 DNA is TGTGCCAGCAGTTTTAGGTTCCGGACAGGGTTGGGCACCGGGGAGCTGTTTTTT.

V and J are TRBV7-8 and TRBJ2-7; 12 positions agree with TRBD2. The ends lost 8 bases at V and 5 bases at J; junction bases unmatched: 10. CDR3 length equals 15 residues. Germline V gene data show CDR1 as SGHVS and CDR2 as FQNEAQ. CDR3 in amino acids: CASSQWASGRDEQYF. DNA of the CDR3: TGTGCCAGCTCTCAGTGGGCTAGCGGGAGGGACGAGCAGTACTTC. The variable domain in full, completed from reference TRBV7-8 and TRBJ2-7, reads GAGVSQSPRYKVAKRGQDVALRCDPISGHVSLFWYQQALGQGPEFLTYFQNEAQLDKSGLPSDRFFAERPEGSVSTLKIQRTQQEDSAVYLCASSQWASGRDEQYFGPGTRLTVT.

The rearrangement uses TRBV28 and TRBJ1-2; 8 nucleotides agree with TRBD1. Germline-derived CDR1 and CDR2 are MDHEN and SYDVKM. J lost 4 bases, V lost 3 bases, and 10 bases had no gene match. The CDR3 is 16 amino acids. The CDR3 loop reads CASSLPYPDRGYGYTF. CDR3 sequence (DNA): TGTGCCAGCAGTTTGCCGTACCCCGACAGGGGCTATGGCTACACCTTC.

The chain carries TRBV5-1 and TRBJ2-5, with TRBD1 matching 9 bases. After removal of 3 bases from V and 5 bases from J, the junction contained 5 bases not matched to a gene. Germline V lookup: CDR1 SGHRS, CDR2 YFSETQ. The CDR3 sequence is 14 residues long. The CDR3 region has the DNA TGCGCCAGCAGCTCCGGACAGGGGTGGGAGACCCAGTACTTC. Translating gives CASSSGQGWETQYF. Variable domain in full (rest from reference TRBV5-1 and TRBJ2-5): KAGVTQTPRYLIKTRGQQVTLSCSPISGHRSVSWYQQTPGQGLQFLFEYFSETQRNKGNFPGRFSGRQFSNSRSEMNVSTLELGDSALYLCASSSGQGWETQYFGPGTRLLVL.

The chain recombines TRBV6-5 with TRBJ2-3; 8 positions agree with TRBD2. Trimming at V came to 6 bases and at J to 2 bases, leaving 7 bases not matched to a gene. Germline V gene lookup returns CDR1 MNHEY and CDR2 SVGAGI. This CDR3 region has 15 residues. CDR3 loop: CASSGLALYTDTQYF. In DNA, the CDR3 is TGTGCCAGCAGCGGACTAGCCCTTTACACAGATACGCAGTATTTT.

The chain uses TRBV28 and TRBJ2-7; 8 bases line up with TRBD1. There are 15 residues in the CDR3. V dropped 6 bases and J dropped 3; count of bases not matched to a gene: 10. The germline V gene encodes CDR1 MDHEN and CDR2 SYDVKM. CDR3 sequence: CASRETGDLIYEQYF. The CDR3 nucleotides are TGTGCCAGCAGGGAGACAGGGGACCTAATCTACGAGCAGTACTTC.

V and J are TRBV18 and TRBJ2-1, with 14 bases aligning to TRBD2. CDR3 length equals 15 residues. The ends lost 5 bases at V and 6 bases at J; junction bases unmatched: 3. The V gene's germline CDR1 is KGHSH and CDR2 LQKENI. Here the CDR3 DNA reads TGTGCCAGCTCAACCGGACTAGCGGGAGGCAATGAGCAGTTCTTC. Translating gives CASSTGLAGGNEQFF.

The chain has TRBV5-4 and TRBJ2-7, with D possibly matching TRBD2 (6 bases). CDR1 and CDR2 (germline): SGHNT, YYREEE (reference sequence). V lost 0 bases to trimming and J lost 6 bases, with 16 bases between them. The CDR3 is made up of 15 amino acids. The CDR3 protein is CASSLDWGGTREQYF. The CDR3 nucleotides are TGTGCCAGCAGCTTGGATTGGGGCGGGACCCGCGAGCAGTACTTC.

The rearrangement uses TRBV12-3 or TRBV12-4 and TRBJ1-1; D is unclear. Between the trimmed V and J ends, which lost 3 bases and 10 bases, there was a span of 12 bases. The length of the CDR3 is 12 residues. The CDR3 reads CASSLTGSGAFF. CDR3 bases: TGTGCCAGCAGTTTGACGGGGAGTGGAGCTTTCTTT.

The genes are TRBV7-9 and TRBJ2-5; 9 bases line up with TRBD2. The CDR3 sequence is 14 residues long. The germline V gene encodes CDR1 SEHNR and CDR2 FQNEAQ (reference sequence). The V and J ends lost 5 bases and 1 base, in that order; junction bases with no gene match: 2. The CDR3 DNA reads TGTGCCAGCAGCCGTAGCGGGAGCCAAGAGACCCAGTACTTC. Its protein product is CASSRSGSQETQYF.

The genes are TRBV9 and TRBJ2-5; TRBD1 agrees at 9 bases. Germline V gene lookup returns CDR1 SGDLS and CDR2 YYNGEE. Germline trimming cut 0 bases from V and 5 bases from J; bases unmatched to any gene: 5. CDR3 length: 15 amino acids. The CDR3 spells CASSVAPTGGETQYF. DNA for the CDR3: TGTGCCAGCAGCGTAGCCCCGACAGGGGGGGAGACCCAGTACTTC.

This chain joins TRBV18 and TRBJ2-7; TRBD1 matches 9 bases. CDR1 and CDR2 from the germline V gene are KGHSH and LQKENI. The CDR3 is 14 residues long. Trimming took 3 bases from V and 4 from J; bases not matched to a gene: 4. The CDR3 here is CASSPGTGLYEQYF. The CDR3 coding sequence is TGTGCCAGCTCACCTGGGACAGGGCTATACGAGCAGTACTTC. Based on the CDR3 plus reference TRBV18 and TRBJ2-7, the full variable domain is NAGVMQNPRHLVRRRGQEARLRCSPMKGHSHVYWYRQLPEEGLKFMVYLQKENIIDESGMPKERFSAEFPKEGPSILRIQQVVRGDSAAYFCASSPGTGLYEQYFGPGTRLTVT.

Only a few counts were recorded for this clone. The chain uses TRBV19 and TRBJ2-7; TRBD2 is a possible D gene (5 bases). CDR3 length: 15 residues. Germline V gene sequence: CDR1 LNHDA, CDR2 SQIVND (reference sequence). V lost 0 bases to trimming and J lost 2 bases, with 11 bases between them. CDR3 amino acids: CASSIDRGTAYEQYF. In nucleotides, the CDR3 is TGTGCCAGTAGTATAGACCGGGGTACGGCCTACGAGCAGTACTTC.

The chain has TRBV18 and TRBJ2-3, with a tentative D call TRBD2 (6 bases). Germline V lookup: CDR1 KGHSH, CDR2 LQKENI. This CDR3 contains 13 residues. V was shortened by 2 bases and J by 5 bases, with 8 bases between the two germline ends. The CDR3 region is CASSPGREDTQYF. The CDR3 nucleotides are TGTGCCAGCTCACCAGGGCGGGAAGATACGCAGTATTTT.

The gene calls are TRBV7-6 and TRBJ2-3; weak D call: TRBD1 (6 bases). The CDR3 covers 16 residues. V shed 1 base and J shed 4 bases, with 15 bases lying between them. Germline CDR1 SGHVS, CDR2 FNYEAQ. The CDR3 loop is CASSLGPGQRADTQYF. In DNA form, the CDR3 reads TGTGCCAGCAGCTTAGGTCCCGGACAGAGAGCAGATACGCAGTATTTT.

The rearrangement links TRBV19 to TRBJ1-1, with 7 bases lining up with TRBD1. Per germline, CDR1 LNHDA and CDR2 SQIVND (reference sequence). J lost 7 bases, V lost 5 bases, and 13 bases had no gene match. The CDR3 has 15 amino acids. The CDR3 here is CASSDRTDRPYEAFF. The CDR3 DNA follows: TGTGCCAGTAGTGACCGAACGGACAGGCCCTATGAAGCTTTCTTT.

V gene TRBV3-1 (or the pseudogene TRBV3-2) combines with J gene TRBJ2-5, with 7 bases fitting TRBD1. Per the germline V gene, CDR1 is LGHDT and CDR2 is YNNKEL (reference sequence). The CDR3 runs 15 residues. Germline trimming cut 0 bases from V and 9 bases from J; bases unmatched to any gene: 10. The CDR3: CASSQDPTGIEAQYF. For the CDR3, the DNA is TGTGCCAGCAGCCAAGATCCGACAGGGATCGAGGCCCAGTACTTC.

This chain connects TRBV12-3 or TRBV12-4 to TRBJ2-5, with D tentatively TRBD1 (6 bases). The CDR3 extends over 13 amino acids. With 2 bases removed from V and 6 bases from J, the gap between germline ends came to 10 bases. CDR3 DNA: TGTGCCAGCAGTTTATACAGGGAAAAGACCCAGTACTTC. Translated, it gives CASSLYREKTQYF.